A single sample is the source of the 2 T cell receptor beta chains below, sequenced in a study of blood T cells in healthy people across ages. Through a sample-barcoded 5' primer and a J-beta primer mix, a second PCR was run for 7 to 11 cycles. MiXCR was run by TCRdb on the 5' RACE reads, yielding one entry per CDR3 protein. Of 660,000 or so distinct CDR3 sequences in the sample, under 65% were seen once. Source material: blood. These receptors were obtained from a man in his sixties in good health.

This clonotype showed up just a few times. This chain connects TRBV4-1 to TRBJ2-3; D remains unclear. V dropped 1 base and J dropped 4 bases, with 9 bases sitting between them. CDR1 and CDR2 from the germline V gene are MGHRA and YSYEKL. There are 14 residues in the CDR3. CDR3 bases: TGCGCCAGCAGCCAAGGACCCTACTCAGATACGCAGTATTTT. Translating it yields CASSQGPYSDTQYF.

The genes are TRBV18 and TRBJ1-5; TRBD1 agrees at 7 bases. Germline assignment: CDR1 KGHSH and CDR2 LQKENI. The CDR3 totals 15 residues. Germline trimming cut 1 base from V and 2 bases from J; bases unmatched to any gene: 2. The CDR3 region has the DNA TGTGCCAGCTCACCACAGGGGGCTGGCAATCAGCCCCAGCATTTT. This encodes CASSPQGAGNQPQHF.